The following is a T cell receptor beta chain sequence with its context. Its antigen is not identified. TCRdb's copy holds only in-frame clones and misses some; the assay was immunoSEQ multiplex PCR. Among fewer than 30,000 clones, around 82% were seen once, and the ten largest hold roughly 16%. The sample is drawn from a study of vaccination effects on CD4 cells after COVID-19. V lost 0 bases, J lost 4 bases, and 4 bases lay in between. Germline V gene data show CDR1 as LGHNA and CDR2 as YSLEER. CDR3 length equals 13 residues. The ViraFEST assay expanded antigen-specific CD4+ T cells with viral peptide pools before sequencing. Cells that had been cultured for 10 days were the source of isolated CD4+ T cells. Their SARS-CoV-2 infection, verified by PCR, occurred between March and December 2020.

The sequence was collected from a human donor who had a prior SARS-CoV-2 infection. This chain connects TRBV4-3 to TRBJ1-5; D uncertain. Sequenced material: CD4+ T cells from PBMCs cultured with HCoV-NL63 spike peptides, taken before COVID-19 vaccination. The DNA for the CDR3 is TGCGCCAGCAGCCAAGAAACGAATCAGCCCCAGCATTTT. Residues: CASSQETNQPQHF.